A single sample is the source of the 14 T cell receptor beta chains below, sequenced in a study of beta chain features in type 1 diabetes. TCRB transcripts that were expressed got sequenced, as all of the isolated RNA had been reverse transcribed. Sequencing used immunoSEQ multiplex PCR; TCRdb keeps in-frame clones, though not all of them. Among roughly 240,000 clones listed, around 68% were seen once. Sequenced material: naive CD4+ T cells from blood. The receptor set was obtained from a young man in good health.

V usage is TRBV7-2 and J usage is TRBJ2-7; 8 nucleotides line up with TRBD1. V shed 1 base and J 3 bases; nucleotides not matched to a gene: 5. In germline, CDR1 is SGHTA, CDR2 FQGNSA. The CDR3 has 15 residues. CDR3 sequence reads: CASSLGTGSYYEQYF. CDR3 coding DNA: TGTGCCAGCAGCTTAGGGACAGGGAGTTACTACGAGCAGTACTTC.

This clone showed up just a few times. The chain is built from TRBV23-1 and TRBJ2-1, with D tentatively TRBD2 (5 bases). TRBV23-1 qualifies as an ORF whose function is uncertain. The CDR3 runs 16 residues. V was clipped by 0 bases and J by 5 bases, with 14 bases between them. The CDR3 DNA reads TGCGCCAGCAGTCAATCGGGTAGGGCGGGCAACAATGAGCAGTTCTTC. It yields the protein CASSQSGRAGNNEQFF.

The CDR3 sequence: CSVEQGGQNTDTQYF. The CDR3 bases are TGCAGCGTTGAACAGGGGGGACAGAACACAGATACGCAGTATTTT. The chain joins TRBV29-1 to TRBJ2-3; TRBD1 is a possible D gene (7 bases). The V gene lost 2 bases and the J gene lost 2 bases, with 14 bases spanning the gap. Germline values: CDR1 SQVTM, CDR2 ANQGSEA. This CDR3 contains 15 residues.

This chain uses TRBV2 with TRBJ2-3; D is unclear. The length of the CDR3 is 14 residues. CDR1 and CDR2 (germline): SNHLY, FYNNEI. With 5 bases removed from V and 5 bases from J, the gap between germline ends came to 14 bases. The CDR3 here is CASSSASTEDTQYF. The CDR3 coding sequence is TGTGCCAGCAGTTCCGCCTCTACAGAAGATACGCAGTATTTT.

This clone has a handful of counts. The J gene is TRBJ2-7, the V gene TRBV2; no reliable D call. Deletions cut 1 base from V and 6 bases from J, with 7 bases between. Looked up from germline, CDR1 is SNHLY and CDR2 is FYNNEI. The CDR3 covers 12 residues. The DNA of the CDR3 is TGTGCCAGCAGTGAAGAGTCTGGCGAGCAGTACTTC. Its translation: CASSEESGEQYF. The entire variable domain, with the rest obtained from reference TRBV2 and TRBJ2-7, is as follows: EPEVTQTPSHQVTQMGQEVILRCVPISNHLYFYWYRQILGQKVEFLVSFYNNEISEKSEIFDDQFSVERPDGSNFTLKIRSTKLEDSAMYFCASSEESGEQYFGPGTRLTVT.

CDR3 amino acids: CASSLGQGEYSPLHF. The DNA for the CDR3 is TGTGCCAGCTCTTTGGGACAGGGAGAATACTCACCCCTCCACTTT. V usage is TRBV18 and J usage is TRBJ1-6, with TRBD1 matching over 9 bases. The V segment lost 6 bases and the J segment 10 bases; nucleotides outside the gene matches: 10. CDR1 and CDR2 from the germline V gene are KGHSH and LQKENI. This CDR3 is 15 amino acids long.

V is TRBV4-1 and J is TRBJ2-1; unclear D gene. Germline V CDR1 and CDR2: MGHRA, YSYEKL. The CDR3 sequence is 17 residues long. V was clipped by 6 bases and J by 0 bases, with 18 bases between them. Here the CDR3 DNA reads TGCGCCAGCAGACCCTACGAGACGGTTAGCTCCTACAATGAGCAGTTCTTC. Translation: CASRPYETVSSYNEQFF.

The J gene is TRBJ1-1, the V gene TRBV30; D not certain. The V gene lost 3 bases and the J gene lost 1 base, with 12 bases spanning the gap. This CDR3 is built from 14 residues. Germline V gene data show CDR1 as GTSNPN and CDR2 as SVGIG (reference sequence). CDR3 region: CAWRAGDGNTEAFF. CDR3 coding DNA: TGTGCCTGGAGGGCCGGGGATGGGAACACTGAAGCTTTCTTT.

The table lists this clone with a few counts. V and J are TRBV29-1 and TRBJ2-5; D not resolved. The germline V gene encodes CDR1 SQVTM and CDR2 ANQGSEA. There are 12 residues in the CDR3. Trimming removed 7 bases from V and 7 bases from J, with 16 bases in between. CDR3 bases: TGCAGCGCCGAGCTACCCGGCCCGACCCAGTACTTC. Its protein is CSAELPGPTQYF.

This chain connects TRBV4-3 to TRBJ2-2; 12 nucleotides agree with TRBD1. V lost 3 bases and J lost 5; bases outside the gene matches: 7. This CDR3 region has 17 residues. Germline CDR1 LGHNA, CDR2 YSLEER. CDR3: CASSHGTGGISTGELFF. The DNA of the CDR3 is TGCGCCAGCAGCCATGGGACAGGGGGCATTAGTACCGGGGAGCTGTTTTTT.

This chain links TRBV30 with TRBJ1-2; D is uncertain. V lost 4 bases and J lost 8, with 14 bases in between. CDR1 is GTSNPN and CDR2 is SVGIG in the germline V gene (reference sequence). CDR3 size: 12 residues. This CDR3 is CAWIPRTRGYTF. CDR3 in DNA: TGTGCCTGGATTCCCCGAACGCGAGGCTACACCTTC.

This chain links TRBV30 with TRBJ2-5; D unresolved. The V end was cut by 2 bases, the J end by 7 bases, with 8 bases between. CDR1 is GTSNPN, CDR2 SVGIG, per germline (reference sequence). The CDR3 is 11 amino acids. Here the CDR3 reads CAWSPSMTQYF. CDR3 nucleotide sequence: TGTGCCTGGAGTCCCTCCATGACCCAGTACTTC.

The chain carries TRBV7-2 and TRBJ2-1; the D is unclear. Germline lookup yields CDR1 SGHTA and CDR2 FQGNSA. V was clipped by 5 bases and J by 11 bases, with 13 bases between them. The length of the CDR3 is 12 residues. The DNA of the CDR3 is TGTGCCAGCAGCGTTAGGAACTTCAAGCAGTTCTTC. Protein product: CASSVRNFKQFF.

The count of this clone is one. The chain uses TRBV30 and TRBJ1-1; D may be TRBD1 (5 bases). This CDR3 contains 15 residues. The V gene lost 2 bases and the J gene lost 1 base, with 14 bases spanning the gap. Germline V CDR1 and CDR2: GTSNPN, SVGIG (reference sequence). The CDR3 DNA is TGTGCCTGGAGTCGGGGCCAGCGTCAGAACACTGAAGCTTTCTTT. The encoded protein is CAWSRGQRQNTEAFF.